This T cell receptor beta chain emerged from a study of blood T cell repertoires in COVID-19. The wider study: Sites across the United States, Italy and Spain contributed samples from acute and convalescent COVID-19. PBMCs, B-cell-depleted T cells, or T cells provided the cDNA or gDNA that made up the material.

This clone came up a few times. V was pared by 4 bases and J by 7 bases, with 7 bases of the junction left unmatched. CDR3 length: 15 residues. The germline CDR1 and CDR2 sequences are SGHNT and YYREEE (reference sequence). In the original workflow: The assay estimated nucleated cells by amplifying reference gene primers. The method was immunoSEQ multiplex PCR; TCRdb's version includes in-frame clones alone and lacks a portion of them. Clonal size and the V and J genes are those of that table, whereas D and trimming came from the DNA. The data show roughly 38,000 clones, roughly 78% seen once. This chain connects TRBV5-4 to TRBJ2-1, with TRBD2 identical over 11 bases. The sample consisted of peripheral blood. This receptor was identified in a man between 60 and 75 years old with acute or convalescent COVID-19. The CDR3 bases are TGTGCCAGCAGCCCTCGACTAGCGGGATCGAATGAGCAGTTCTTC. Translation: CASSPRLAGSNEQFF.